This T cell receptor (delta chain) came from a study of gamma-delta T cells after stem cell transplantation. The J segment lost 0 bases and the V segment lost 3 bases, leaving 6 bases of the junction unmatched. The germline gives CDR1 GEAIGNYY, CDR2 EKD. The CDR3 is made up of 15 amino acids. This clone has more than one count but fewer than ten. TCRdb re-called the RT-PCR reads via CATT. The top ten clones hold roughly a tenth of a sample with around 2,300 delta-chain clones, around 8% of them seen once. The chain combines TRDV2 with TRDJ1, with TRDD3 matching 7 bases. The origin of this receptor is a human donor. It is not recorded whose cells these are; they may come from a transplant donor. Input material: gamma-delta T cells. DNA of the CDR3: TGTGCCTGTGACTCTCTGGGGGCACACACCGATAAACTCATCTTT. It codes for CACDSLGAHTDKLIF.